The 32 T cell receptor beta chains listed next were all sequenced from one sample in a study of blood T cell repertoires in COVID-19. Data came from immunoSEQ multiplex PCR; TCRdb stores just in-frame clones and leaves some out. The sample has 50,000 to 75,000 clones; roughly 87% are singletons. What was sequenced was peripheral blood. The receptors stem from a man at least 80 years old in a cohort sampled during active COVID-19.

The J gene is TRBJ2-4, the V gene TRBV7-9, with 9 bases that match TRBD2. V was pared by 5 bases and J by 7 bases, with 12 bases of the junction left unmatched. The germline V gene encodes CDR1 SEHNR and CDR2 FQNEAQ (reference sequence). The CDR3 runs 16 residues. CDR3 loop: CASSPLSGGGANIQYF. CDR3 DNA sequence: TGTGCCAGCAGCCCTCTTAGTGGCGGGGGGGCGAACATTCAGTACTTC.

The gene calls are TRBV7-2 and TRBJ2-1; 7 nucleotides align to TRBD2. V was clipped by 5 bases and J by 6 bases; unmatched bases: 10. The CDR3 is 15 amino acids. Looked up from germline, CDR1 is SGHTA and CDR2 is FQGNSA. CDR3 bases: TGTGCCAGCAGCCCCAGGCGGGAGTATTTCAATGAGCAGTTCTTC. It codes for CASSPRREYFNEQFF.

The sample holds one count of this clone. The J gene is TRBJ1-5, the V gene TRBV30; TRBD1 matches at 7 bases. Trimming took 2 bases from V and 5 from J; bases not matched to a gene: 3. This CDR3 has 13 amino acids. In germline, CDR1 is GTSNPN, CDR2 SVGIG (reference sequence). CDR3 in amino acids: CAWSFQGDQPQHF. The CDR3 DNA follows: TGTGCCTGGAGTTTCCAGGGGGATCAGCCCCAGCATTTT.

This clone has only one observation. The chain links TRBV18 to TRBJ1-1; D is perhaps TRBD1 (5 bases). V lost 1 base to trimming and J lost 6 bases, with 9 bases between them. The CDR3 contains 13 residues. In germline, CDR1 is KGHSH, CDR2 LQKENI. CDR3 region: CASSPQGISEAFF. CDR3 in DNA: TGTGCCAGCTCACCACAGGGGATCTCTGAAGCTTTCTTT.

The chain links TRBV19 to TRBJ2-3; no reliable D call. The CDR3 consists of 13 residues. In germline, CDR1 is LNHDA, CDR2 SQIVND (reference sequence). The V and J ends lost 4 bases and 0 bases respectively, with 5 bases between them. This chain's CDR3 is CASSRLSTDTQYF. The CDR3 coding sequence is TGTGCCAGTAGTAGACTCAGCACAGATACGCAGTATTTT.

This chain links TRBV7-8 with TRBJ1-2; weak D call: TRBD1 (5 bases). The CDR3 totals 15 residues. Per germline, CDR1 SGHVS and CDR2 FQNEAQ. The V end lost 5 bases, the J end lost 8 bases, and 21 bases lay between the germline ends. Here the CDR3 DNA reads TGTGCCAGCAGCCCTCCGGGACTCAAGGGTTTGGGCTACACCTTC. Its protein is CASSPPGLKGLGYTF.

Concerning this clone itself: The sample has other DNA sequences that encode this CDR3 too. The chain recombines TRBV27 with TRBJ2-7; D call uncertain. Germline assignment: CDR1 MNHEY and CDR2 SMNVEV (reference sequence). Deletions cut 4 bases from V and 0 bases from J, with 7 bases between. The CDR3 contains 13 residues. The DNA for the CDR3 is TGTGCCAGCAGTTCCAGGTCCTCCTACGAGCAGTACTTC. Protein: CASSSRSSYEQYF.

V and J are TRBV14 and TRBJ2-5; 9 bases are a match to TRBD2. The CDR3 totals 16 residues. Germline CDR1 is SGHDN and CDR2 is FVKESK. Unmatched junction bases numbered 6, after V lost 4 bases and J lost 0 bases. This chain's CDR3 is CASSLSGSAYQETQYF. In DNA form, the CDR3 reads TGTGCCAGCAGCCTTAGCGGGAGCGCCTACCAAGAGACCCAGTACTTC.

This sequence joins TRBV30 and TRBJ1-5, with D perhaps TRBD1 (5 bases). Germline CDR1 and CDR2: GTSNPN and SVGIG (reference sequence). The CDR3 runs to 14 residues. The V and J ends lost 2 bases and 0 bases respectively, with 8 bases between them. In DNA form, the CDR3 reads TGTGCCTGGAGTAAGACAGTTAGCAATCAGCCCCAGCATTTT. The encoded protein is CAWSKTVSNQPQHF.

This clone was counted a single time. Here the CDR3 reads CASSRGGKDQETQYF. The CDR3 bases are TGCGCCAGCAGCCGCGGTGGAAAGGACCAAGAGACCCAGTACTTC. The chain employs TRBV4-1 and TRBJ2-5; D gene ambiguous. With 4 bases removed from V and 0 bases from J, the gap between germline ends came to 12 bases. Germline V lookup: CDR1 MGHRA, CDR2 YSYEKL. CDR3 length equals 15 residues.

The chain has TRBV6-5 and TRBJ2-5, with TRBD1 matching over 9 bases. The CDR3 loop spans 15 amino acids. Germline CDR1 is MNHEY and CDR2 is SVGAGI. Trimming removed 0 bases from V and 5 bases from J; junction bases left unmatched: 4. In DNA form, the CDR3 reads TGTGCCAGCAGTTACTCGGGACAGGGCGGGGAGACCCAGTACTTC. As protein: CASSYSGQGGETQYF.

The J gene is TRBJ1-6, the V gene TRBV2; 9 bases align to TRBD1. V shed 6 bases and J 0 bases; nucleotides not matched to a gene: 6. This CDR3 contains 17 residues. Per germline, CDR1 SNHLY and CDR2 FYNNEI. DNA for the CDR3: TGTGCCAGCAGGATCGGGACAGGGAGCTCCTATAATTCACCCCTCCACTTT. This encodes CASRIGTGSSYNSPLHF.

V is TRBV3-1 (or the pseudogene TRBV3-2) and J is TRBJ1-2, with 9 bases identical to TRBD1. CDR1 is LGHDT, CDR2 YNNKEL, per germline (reference sequence). The CDR3 totals 13 residues. The V and J ends lost 2 bases and 6 bases, in that order; junction bases with no gene match: 1. CDR3: CASSQRQGDGYTF. CDR3 DNA sequence: TGTGCCAGCAGCCAAAGACAGGGGGATGGCTACACCTTC.

This clone was picked up a small number of times. The rearrangement joins TRBV29-1 to TRBJ1-2; 7 bases are shared with TRBD1. This CDR3 spans 12 amino acids. Unmatched junction bases numbered 7, after V lost 7 bases and J lost 5 bases. Germline V gene data show CDR1 as SQVTM and CDR2 as ANQGSEA. CDR3 amino acids: CSAGTALYGYTF. CDR3 in DNA: TGCAGCGCGGGGACAGCCTTGTATGGCTACACCTTC.

To note about this clone: At one end, the junction sequence differs from germline, possibly due to a read error. This rearrangement joins TRBV7-7 to TRBJ2-1; TRBD2 aligns across 14 bases. There are 15 residues in the CDR3. Germline CDR1 reads SSHAT; CDR2 reads FNYEAQ (reference sequence). In DNA form, the CDR3 reads TGTGCTAGCAGCCCAGGACTAGCGGGAGGCCATGAGCAGTTCTTC. Translated, it gives CASSPGLAGGHEQFF.

The rearrangement links TRBV24-1 to TRBJ2-5; tentatively, D is TRBD2 (5 bases). With 2 bases removed from V and 3 bases from J, the gap between germline ends came to 9 bases. CDR1 and CDR2 from the germline V gene are KGHDR and SFDVKD. The CDR3 is 14 residues long. The CDR3 here is CATSDSGIEETQYF. CDR3 DNA: TGTGCCACCAGTGATTCCGGGATAGAAGAGACCCAGTACTTC.

The genes are TRBV7-2 and TRBJ2-5; D is perhaps TRBD1 (5 bases). Germline V gene data show CDR1 as SGHTA and CDR2 as FQGNSA. V was clipped by 3 bases and J by 4 bases, with 12 bases between them. CDR3 length: 14 amino acids. Written as DNA, the CDR3 is TGTGCCAGCAGCTTGCGAAGGGGCACAGAGACCCAGTACTTC. Protein product: CASSLRRGTETQYF.

The V call is TRBV30, the J call TRBJ2-7; D is perhaps TRBD2 (6 bases). The CDR3 extends over 13 amino acids. Trimming took off 0 bases at V and 5 bases at J, with 11 bases between the two ends. Germline V lookup: CDR1 GTSNPN, CDR2 SVGIG (reference sequence). The CDR3 DNA is TGTGCCTGGAGTGTACGGAGGAGGGACGAGCAGTACTTC. The encoded protein is CAWSVRRRDEQYF.

This clone was picked up a small number of times. The V and J genes are TRBV19 and TRBJ1-5; 8 bases are a match to TRBD1. CDR1 and CDR2 from the germline V gene are LNHDA and SQIVND (reference sequence). The CDR3 runs to 14 residues. V lost 8 bases and J lost 3; bases outside the gene matches: 6. The CDR3 here is CASGQGNLNQPQHF. The DNA for the CDR3 is TGTGCCAGTGGACAGGGTAATCTCAATCAGCCCCAGCATTTT.

This clone was found a few times. The rearrangement links TRBV18 to TRBJ2-7, with 7 bases aligning to TRBD1. This CDR3 spans 16 amino acids. Trimming at V came to 4 bases and at J to 0 bases, leaving 9 bases not matched to a gene. CDR1 is KGHSH, CDR2 LQKENI, per germline. The CDR3 region has the DNA TGTGCCAGCTCACAACACCCGGGACAGAGCTCCTACGAGCAGTACTTC. Protein sequence: CASSQHPGQSSYEQYF.

This chain links TRBV6-5 with TRBJ2-1; 11 bases are shared with TRBD1. Germline loops: CDR1 MNHEY, CDR2 SVGAGI. Trimming at V came to 2 bases and at J to 7 bases, leaving 4 bases not matched to a gene. The CDR3 totals 15 residues. CDR3 in amino acids: CASSYGTGGRNEQFF. As DNA, the CDR3 is TGTGCCAGCAGTTACGGGACAGGGGGAAGGAATGAGCAGTTCTTC.

This chain links TRBV7-2 with TRBJ1-1, with D perhaps TRBD1 (5 bases). Germline V lookup: CDR1 SGHTA, CDR2 FQGNSA. Trimming pared 4 bases from V and 1 base from J, leaving 13 bases between. CDR3 size: 15 residues. The DNA of the CDR3 is TGTGCCAGCAGCTCCCTGGGACTGAGGAACACTGAAGCTTTCTTT. Its translation is CASSSLGLRNTEAFF.

The rearrangement joins TRBV2 to TRBJ2-7, with D possibly TRBD1 on 6 matching bases. The CDR3 has 13 amino acids. The V gene's germline CDR1 is SNHLY and CDR2 FYNNEI. Trimming removed 7 bases at V and 5 bases at J, with 15 bases between. The CDR3 sequence is CASNLRGYNEQYF. In nucleotides, the CDR3 is TGTGCCAGCAACCTCAGGGGATATAACGAGCAGTACTTC.

The V gene is TRBV7-2, the J gene TRBJ1-1; 8 nucleotides align to TRBD1. Per the germline V gene, CDR1 is SGHTA and CDR2 is FQGNSA. This CDR3 region has 15 residues. The V segment lost 0 bases and the J segment 1 base; nucleotides outside the gene matches: 1. The CDR3 sequence is CASSLATGANTEAFF. In nucleotides, the CDR3 is TGTGCCAGCAGCTTAGCGACAGGGGCGAACACTGAAGCTTTCTTT.

The V call is TRBV5-5, the J call TRBJ1-5; tentative D call: TRBD1 (5 bases). Germline lookup yields CDR1 SGHKS and CDR2 YYEKEE (reference sequence). V gave up 10 bases and J gave up 4 bases, with 21 bases separating them. The CDR3 has 15 amino acids. DNA for the CDR3: TGTGCCCCCAGGTGGGGGGGGTCAGGGAATCAGCCCCAGCATTTT. This sequence encodes CAPRWGGSGNQPQHF. Looking up the rest from reference TRBV5-5 and TRBJ1-5 gives the full variable domain: DAGVTQSPTHLIKTRGQQVTLRCSPISGHKSVSWYQQVLGQGPQFIFQYYEKEERGRGNFPDRFSARQFPNYSSELNVNALLLGDSALYLCAPRWGGSGNQPQHFGDGTRLSIL.

V is TRBV19 and J is TRBJ2-7; 7 nucleotides agree with TRBD1. The ends lost 8 bases at V and 2 bases at J; junction bases unmatched: 12. Germline assignment: CDR1 LNHDA and CDR2 SQIVND (reference sequence). CDR3 length equals 15 residues. This chain's CDR3 is CASQGTGQPTYEQYF. CDR3 nucleotide sequence: TGTGCCAGTCAAGGCACGGGACAGCCAACCTACGAGCAGTACTTC.

The rearrangement uses TRBV7-6 and TRBJ1-1; D is possibly TRBD1 (6 bases). This CDR3 has 16 residues. The germline V gene has CDR1 SGHVS and CDR2 FNYEAQ. Trimming cost V 5 bases and J 1 base, with 17 bases left between them. Here the CDR3 reads CASSPSDSPANTEAFF. The CDR3 DNA follows: TGTGCCAGCAGCCCCTCGGACAGCCCTGCGAACACTGAAGCTTTCTTT.

In the case of this clone: One end of the junction fails to match germline, which may point to a read error. The genes are TRBV12-5 and TRBJ2-2, with a tentative D call TRBD2 (5 bases). The germline CDR1 and CDR2 sequences are LGHNT and FRNRAP. CDR3 length: 14 residues. CDR3 nucleotides: TGTGCTAGTGGTTTGAGGTCCGAACACCGGGGAGCTGTTTTT. Amino acid sequence: CASGLRSEHRGAVF.

The chain is built from TRBV5-4 and TRBJ2-3, with 9 bases fitting TRBD2. Germline assignment: CDR1 SGHNT and CDR2 YYREEE (reference sequence). The CDR3 consists of 17 residues. Unmatched junction bases numbered 7, after V lost 2 bases and J lost 0 bases. CDR3 amino acids: CASSLFIAGASTDTQYF. The DNA for the CDR3 is TGTGCCAGCAGCTTATTCATAGCGGGGGCCAGCACAGATACGCAGTATTTT.

The gene calls are TRBV28 and TRBJ1-1, with 10 bases aligning to TRBD1. CDR3 size: 16 residues. CDR1 and CDR2 (germline): MDHEN, SYDVKM. V shed 6 bases, J shed 0 bases, and the junction held 7 bases outside the gene matches. The CDR3 nucleotides are TGTGCCAGCAGCCGCGACAGGGGGCGGGTGAACACTGAAGCTTTCTTT. Amino acids: CASSRDRGRVNTEAFF.

This clone was seen a single time. The gene calls are TRBV5-1 and TRBJ2-5; 14 bases line up with TRBD2. The CDR3 runs to 17 residues. The germline V gene has CDR1 SGHRS and CDR2 YFSETQ. V gave up 7 bases and J gave up 5 bases; unmatched junction bases: 13. In DNA form, the CDR3 reads TGCGCCAGCGGTATTGGGGGACTAGCGGGAGTTGAGGAGACCCAGTACTTC. Its protein is CASGIGGLAGVEETQYF.

This chain links TRBV14 with TRBJ1-2; 7 bases are shared with TRBD1. This CDR3 region has 16 residues. Unmatched junction bases numbered 12, after V lost 0 bases and J lost 8 bases. Germline V gene lookup returns CDR1 SGHDN and CDR2 FVKESK. CDR3 nucleotides: TGTGCCAGCAGCCAAGATGTGTCACAGGGGAGTCTCGGCTACACCTTC. It yields the protein CASSQDVSQGSLGYTF.